The 5 T cell receptor beta chains given below trace back to one sample, sequenced in a study of long-term antiretroviral therapy in people with HIV. Version v3.0 of the immunoSEQ assay ran at survey level. Method: immunoSEQ multiplex PCR; TCRdb's copy keeps in-frame clones and lacks some. In the table there are some 40,000 clones, about 94% of which are singletons. Sequenced here: unsorted PBMCs, sampled roughly 9.5 years after starting antiretroviral therapy. The receptor set was obtained from a man aged 30 to 45 with HIV.

The chain has TRBV29-1 and TRBJ2-2; D is unresolved. Trimming took off 2 bases at V and 4 bases at J, with 2 bases between the two ends. Germline V gene sequence: CDR1 SQVTM, CDR2 ANQGSEA. The CDR3 length is 11 residues. The DNA for the CDR3 is TGCAGCGTTGAACTCACCGGGGAGCTGTTTTTT. This codes for CSVELTGELFF.

The chain is built from TRBV5-8 and TRBJ1-1, with D unresolved. Germline assignment: CDR1 SGHTS and CDR2 YDEGEE. V was cut by 1 base and J by 1 base, with 5 bases left in between. This CDR3 is 13 amino acids long. CDR3 amino acids: CASSLRPNTEAFF. The CDR3 DNA reads TGTGCCAGCAGCTTGAGACCGAACACTGAAGCTTTCTTT.

The chain has TRBV5-1 and TRBJ1-4; D not certain. This CDR3 region has 13 residues. The V gene lost 3 bases and the J gene lost 5 bases, with 8 bases spanning the gap. From germline, CDR1 is SGHRS and CDR2 YFSETQ. CDR3 loop: CASSSQVNEKLFF. In DNA form, the CDR3 reads TGCGCCAGCAGCTCCCAGGTCAATGAAAAACTGTTTTTT.

This clone has only one observation. The DNA for the CDR3 is TGTGCCTGGACCCCTCCCCGCGGGCCGAGGGGGGGCTATGGCTACACCTTC. Protein sequence: CAWTPPRGPRGGYGYTF. The chain recombines TRBV30 with TRBJ1-2; tentatively, D is TRBD1 (6 bases). Germline CDR1 GTSNPN, CDR2 SVGIG (reference sequence). This CDR3 has 17 residues. V lost 4 bases, J lost 4 bases, and 25 bases lay in between.

This clone was recorded only once. The chain couples TRBV6-5 to TRBJ1-1, with 7 bases identical to TRBD1. This CDR3 is built from 14 residues. In germline, CDR1 is MNHEY, CDR2 SVGAGI. Trimming at V came to 2 bases and at J to 5 bases, leaving 5 bases not matched to a gene. The CDR3 loop is CASSYDATGTEAFF. The CDR3 DNA sequence: TGTGCCAGCAGTTACGATGCGACAGGGACTGAAGCTTTCTTT.